These T cell receptor beta chains were read from a single sample in a study of cytomegalovirus exposure and HLA in healthy donors. Libraries were prepared by immunoSEQ multiplex PCR; TCRdb keeps only in-frame clonotypes and omits some of them. The table records about 180,000 clones, approximately 84% of them present only once. What was sequenced was PBMCs. The receptors come from a girl aged 10 to 17 in good health and CMV-seropositive. The CDR3 runs from the conserved cysteine through the conserved F or W. D genes are given only for firm matches. Not all rows give a size; the values are once, few, many and, for expanded clones, a class.

size: -
V: TRBV12-5
J: TRBJ1-4
D: TRBD1
CDR3: CASGLVRTGSVRGPEKLFF
DNA: TGTGCTAGTGGTTTGGTAAGGACAGGGTCGGTACGTGGCCCTGAAAAACTGTTTTTT

size: -
V: TRBV5-8
J: TRBJ1-4
D: TRBD1
CDR3: CASSRGQGTALTNEKLFF
DNA: TGTGCCAGCAGCCGGGGACAGGGTACGGCTTTGACTAATGAAAAACTGTTTTTT

size: -
V: TRBV29-1
J: TRBJ2-3
D: -
CDR3: CSVGQVSSSTDTQYF
DNA: TGCAGCGTTGGACAGGTTTCATCAAGCACAGATACGCAGTATTTT

size: -
V: TRBV30
J: TRBJ2-3
D: -
CDR3: CAWSVWGGPNQDTQYF
DNA: TGTGCCTGGAGTGTATGGGGCGGTCCCAACCAGGATACGCAGTATTTT

size: -
V: TRBV7-8
J: TRBJ1-4
D: TRBD1
CDR3: CASSRRWDRATNEKLFF
DNA: TGTGCCAGCAGCCGCAGATGGGACAGAGCAACTAATGAAAAACTGTTTTTT

size: -
V: TRBV11-2
J: TRBJ2-5
D: -
CDR3: CASSLDGRDAETQYF
DNA: TGTGCCAGCAGCTTAGACGGCAGGGATGCCGAGACCCAGTACTTC

size: -
V: TRBV7-9
J: TRBJ1-1
D: -
CDR3: CASSLTGTNTEAFF
DNA: TGTGCCAGCAGCTTAACAGGGACGAACACTGAAGCTTTCTTT

size: few
V: TRBV28
J: TRBJ1-4
D: TRBD1
CDR3: CASGQGNEKLFF
DNA: TGTGCCAGCGGACAGGGAAATGAAAAACTGTTTTTT

size: -
V: TRBV25-1
J: TRBJ2-3
D: TRBD1
CDR3: CASSSRTGPDTQYF
DNA: TGTGCCAGCAGTAGTAGGACAGGGCCAGATACGCAGTATTTT

size: -
V: TRBV7-9
J: TRBJ1-6
D: TRBD1
CDR3: CASSFSGQGNSPLHF
DNA: TGTGCCAGCAGCTTTTCCGGACAGGGGAATTCACCCCTCCACTTT

size: -
V: TRBV27
J: TRBJ2-3
D: -
CDR3: CASSPLRVEGTDTQYF
DNA: TGTGCCAGCAGTCCGCTTAGAGTTGAGGGCACAGATACGCAGTATTTT

size: once
V: TRBV7-6
J: TRBJ1-1
D: -
CDR3: CASSLEGGGMNTEAFF
DNA: TGTGCCAGCAGCTTAGAAGGTGGGGGCATGAACACTGAAGCTTTCTTT

size: -
V: TRBV7-9
J: TRBJ1-3
D: -
CDR3: CASKGEVLPSGNTIYF
DNA: TGTGCCAGCAAAGGGGAAGTACTCCCCTCTGGAAACACCATATATTTT

size: -
V: TRBV2
J: TRBJ2-7
D: TRBD1
CDR3: CASGRDRASYEQYF
DNA: TGTGCCAGCGGCCGGGACAGGGCCTCCTACGAGCAGTACTTC

size: few
V: TRBV6-1
J: TRBJ2-1
D: TRBD2
CDR3: CAGLADDYNEQFF
DNA: TGTGCCGGACTAGCGGATGACTACAATGAGCAGTTCTTC

size: -
V: TRBV5-1
J: TRBJ1-2
D: -
CDR3: CASSPGQGGGYTF
DNA: TGCGCCAGCAGCCCGGGACAAGGGGGAGGCTACACCTTC

size: -
V: TRBV7-9
J: TRBJ1-2
D: TRBD1
CDR3: CASSEQGGGYTF
DNA: TGTGCCAGCAGCGAACAGGGGGGTGGCTACACCTTC

size: -
V: TRBV27
J: TRBJ2-1
D: TRBD2
CDR3: CASSFWIAGGRGNEQFF
DNA: TGTGCCAGCAGTTTTTGGATAGCGGGGGGAAGGGGCAATGAGCAGTTCTTC

size: -
V: TRBV27
J: TRBJ1-2
D: -
CDR3: CASRDSYGYTF
DNA: TGTGCCAGCAGGGACAGCTATGGCTACACCTTC

size: -
V: TRBV6-5
J: TRBJ1-2
D: -
CDR3: CASSPTGVGYGYTF
DNA: TGTGCCAGCAGTCCCACGGGGGTAGGCTATGGCTACACCTTC